The TCR beta chain described here comes from a study of cytomegalovirus exposure and HLA in healthy donors (dated by TCRdb to about 2017). About the full investigation: In an earlier analysis of some 550 of the donors, less than 350 Gb of sequence data and 117 million unique TCR beta sequences from 180 million or so T cells were reported. Around 320 gigabases of sequencing data and 80 million or so unique TCR sequences were included in an early release covering 500 to 750 HLA-typed donors. Of the roughly 400 genotyped donors, approximately 82% fell in the genetic ancestry cluster associated with self-reported Caucasian donors. The study aimed to test whether cataloging public T cell receptors could reveal signatures of past pathogen exposure. The study used immunosequencing to profile the T cell repertoires of around 600 subjects and linked those repertoires to cytomegalovirus serostatus. Besides the first cohort of under 700 subjects, a separate validation cohort made up of over 95 different subjects was used. High-throughput TCR immunosequencing, statistical association of individual TCRs with disease status, and machine learning were combined to predict cytomegalovirus infection status. A later analysis re-examined previously published TCR beta repertoires from over 500 donors and added high-resolution HLA genotyping to investigate patterns of TCR occurrence. Rather than drawing on any new phenotypic data, the later analysis identified candidate immune exposures from TCR beta sequences and the way those sequences occurred across donors. In an earlier analysis of around 540 of the donors, high-throughput TCR beta sequencing was used to judge whether each TCR beta V gene segment behaved as functional or pseudogenic. Donor age, sex, ethnicity and CMV serostatus were compiled together with the repertoire data. In a later genetic analysis, genome-wide SNP genotypes for about 65% of the roughly 670 donors were used, and that subset was treated as a discovery cohort. All discovery cohort repertoires had been generated using a single sequencing platform. HLA typing covered class I and class II loci at four-digit resolution. The number of typed donors differed by locus: roughly 620-640 for A, B, C, DRB1 and DQB1; approximately 520 for DQA1; approximately 600 for DPA1; and about 450 for DPB1. Roughly 5 DR-DQ haplotypes were handled as single units for association and clustering, since linkage in the cohort was strong. Across some 400 genotyped donors of the cohort, an average of approximately 240,000 unique TCR beta nucleotide sequences per donor were sequenced, and roughly a sixth of those sequences were non-productive. Here is what the overall study found, with its caveats: Correlated functional status among segregating V segments might be attributable to linkage disequilibrium, but an unknown experimental factor could not be ruled out. The study listed around 160 TCR beta chains as associated with cytomegalovirus. According to a later analysis, TCR association rates differed among HLA loci, with DRB1 alleles showing the most associated TCRs and HLA-C alleles showing the fewest. A further reported finding was that TCR beta sequences accurately predicted the HLA-A and HLA-B alleles for most subjects in the first cohort. A group of highly shared sequence variants was considered likely to be a technical artifact of the sequencing pipeline. Most TCR sequences were observed very rarely across donors, whereas some public TCRs were present in many individuals. Strong co-occurrence of HLA alleles, especially DR and DQ, made assigning TCR associations to individual alleles difficult. Because HLA typing was unavailable for some donors at each locus, only the typed subset was used in association tests. A later analysis found that HLA-associated TCR beta chains were more clonally expanded and had lower generation probabilities than equally common non-associated chains. V-gene and J-gene trimming of TCR beta chains was associated with a missense DCLRE1C variant in a later genetic analysis, and the association was replicated in an independent cohort. The cohort was sequenced for TCR beta chains only, and without alpha or paired-chain data the features that could be detected were limited. It was suggested by the authors that the approach could potentially be generalized to other disease states and immunological phenotypes. Some IMGT-functional V segments, including TRBV6-2 and TRBV6-3, could not be distinguished by the 87-base-pair reads and were therefore excluded. CMV serostatus was the only immune exposure information available for the cohort. Three of the identified cytomegalovirus-associated TCR beta chains were confirmed in vitro to be specific for cytomegalovirus antigens. A later genetic analysis reported fewer N-insertions in productive TCRs among donors in an Asian-associated ancestry cluster than the roughly 700-donor mean. An earlier analysis of approximately 590 of the donors showed that most TCR beta V segments appeared in productive rearrangements either about 87% or about 30% of the time, which broadly matched IMGT annotations. The earlier analysis of a few hundred of the donors excluded approximately 17 rarely observed V segments, including chromosome 9 orphons, because counts were too low. According to a later analysis, most CMV-associated TCR beta chains appeared to be HLA-restricted, and the HLA associations seemed to be driven largely by CMV exposure. According to a later analysis, parvovirus B19, influenza, CMV and Epstein-Barr virus appeared linked to several top co-occurrence clusters. At a false discovery rate of 0.05, a later analysis linked roughly 17,000 TCR beta sequences to specific HLA alleles. In both the original and validation cohorts, the classifier was reported to diagnose cytomegalovirus status with high specificity and sensitivity. The presence/absence analyses assumed that sequencing depth was roughly uniform across donors, and that assumption may not be true.

On this clone itself: The specificity of this receptor is unknown. No much larger clone is present one base from it, and per-base qualities are unavailable.

V was cut back by 0 bases and J by 7 bases, leaving a gap of 10 bases between them. Based on the germline V gene, the CDR1 and CDR2 sequences are SNHLY and FYNNEI. The CDR3 numbers 14 residues from cysteine through phenylalanine. Only the CDR3 region is kept as DNA, spanning 42 bases read in frame from base 1. The library was generated by the immunoSEQ multiplex PCR assay. A mixture of 60 forward primers for TCR Vbeta segments and 13 reverse primers for TCR Jbeta segments was used in the multiplex PCR. The CDR3 region of rearranged TCR beta genes was amplified from genomic DNA with a multiplex PCR assay. On the Illumina HiSeq System, the amplified TCR beta libraries were sequenced as 87-base-pair reads. In the authors' own workflow: In a later analysis, tens of millions of unique TCR beta chains were counted across the roughly 670 repertoires, and about 9.9 million of these chains were shared by at least two donors. To remove PCR and sequencing errors, raw reads were error-corrected and collapsed into unique sequences using a nearest-neighbor algorithm that merged closely related sequences. Alignment of CDR3 sequences to IMGT reference sequences was used to assign V, D and J gene segments. For a sequence to be retained, a match of at least six nucleotides was required to both a V gene segment and a J gene segment. A rearrangement counted as productive if the CDR3 had no stop codons and remained in frame with V and J, and every other rearrangement counted as non-productive. CDR3 was defined according to IMGT convention as the region running from the second conserved V-encoded cysteine to the conserved J-encoded phenylalanine. Sequences without an unambiguous match to a single V gene segment were excluded from the earlier analysis of several hundred of the donors. An earlier analysis of over 450 of the donors classified V segments as functional when productive rearrangements were above 56.7% and as segregating when the standard deviation between donors was above 5%. To diagnose cytomegalovirus status from the catalog of TCR beta chain sequences, a statistical classification framework was built. In a later analysis, TCR nucleotide sequences were compared against IMGT/GENE-DB human TR gene sequences so that V and J genes could be assigned. The TCRdist pipeline was used in a later analysis to assign CDR3 sequences and most-parsimonious VDJ recombination scenarios. In a later analysis, every TCR beta chain was defined by the combination of its CDR3 amino acid sequence and its V-gene family, and reads without a unique V-gene family were dropped. In a later analysis, around 600 highly shared, low-generation-probability nucleotide sequences were removed to address suspected cross-contamination and a sequencing artifact. In a later analysis, a clonal expansion index was calculated for each public chain from normalized within-repertoire ranks of inferred template counts. In a later analysis, generation probabilities were computed with a VDJ recombination model fitted to out-of-frame rearrangements, and the resulting probabilities were checked against IGoR. Hypergeometric tests were used in a later analysis to score TCR-TCR, TCR-HLA and TCR-CMV co-occurrence, with a repertoire-size bias correction applied to the TCR pairs. False discovery rates were estimated in a later analysis by permuting HLA or CMV assignments 20 times. In a later analysis, co-occurring TCRs were grouped using DBSCAN, and TCRdist sequence similarity was added for clustering within HLA-allele-positive subsets. For co-occurrence clustering, repertoires with fewer than 30,000 or more than 120,000 public chains were excluded, along with four or five repertoires with anomalous nucleotide sharing. TCRdb took this table from immuneACCESS and kept in-frame rearrangements with V and J called. Such tables lack part of the clones; where checked against another copy, unresolved V genes explain under half of the gap, and the rest is unexplained. That table furnishes V, J and clone size, whereas the DNA furnished D and trimming. This sample comprises tens of thousands of clones, about three quarters of them detected only once. The leading ten clones occupy about a tenth of the sample.

In total, over 600 healthy bone marrow donors made up the cohort. At the time of sampling, all cohort members were nominally healthy, though unrecorded immune exposures were likely present. The donor was CMV seropositive and belonged to the group of 250 to 350 seropositive cohort members. Every donor gave a peripheral blood sample, and the peripheral blood mononuclear cells from that sample were used for TCR beta sequencing. Genomic DNA extraction from the blood cell samples was performed with the Qiagen DNeasy Blood Extraction Kit. The sequencing input was PBMCs. The source is a man under 40 in good health and CMV-seropositive. The rearrangement joined TRBV2 to TRBJ2-1, with TRBD2 perhaps the D gene, on 5 matching bases. The CDR3 here reads CASSEALPGNEQFF. The DNA is TGTGCCAGCAGTGAAGCGCTTCCGGGAAATGAGCAGTTCTTC.